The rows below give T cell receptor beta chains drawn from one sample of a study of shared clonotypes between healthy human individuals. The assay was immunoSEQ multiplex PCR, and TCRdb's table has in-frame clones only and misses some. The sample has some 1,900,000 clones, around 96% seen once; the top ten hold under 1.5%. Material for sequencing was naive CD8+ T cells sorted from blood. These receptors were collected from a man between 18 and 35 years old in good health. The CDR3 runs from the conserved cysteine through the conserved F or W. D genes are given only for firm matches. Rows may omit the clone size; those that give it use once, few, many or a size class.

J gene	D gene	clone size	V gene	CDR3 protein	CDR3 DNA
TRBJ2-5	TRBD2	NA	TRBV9	CASSSMPGTSVLETQYF	TGTGCCAGCAGCTCCATGCCCGGGACTAGCGTTCTGGAGACCCAGTACTTC
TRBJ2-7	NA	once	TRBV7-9	CASSLEGTHKGIYEQYF	TGTGCCAGCAGCTTGGAGGGGACACACAAAGGGATCTACGAGCAGTACTTC
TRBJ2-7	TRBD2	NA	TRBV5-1	CASSLGVRAGGDEQYF	TGCGCCAGCAGCTTGGGCGTCCGGGCGGGAGGGGACGAGCAGTACTTC
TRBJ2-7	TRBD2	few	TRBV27	CASSLGGGYEQYF	TGTGCCAGCAGTTTAGGGGGGGGCTACGAGCAGTACTTC
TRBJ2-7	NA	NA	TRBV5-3	CARSLGSTGPAEYF	TGTGCCAGAAGCTTGGGCTCGACTGGCCCGGCCGAGTACTTC
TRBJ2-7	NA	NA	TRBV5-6	CASSSVGYEQYF	TGTGCCAGCAGCTCCGTGGGCTACGAGCAGTACTTC
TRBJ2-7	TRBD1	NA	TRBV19	CASSIGTGLFYEQYF	TGTGCCAGTAGTATAGGGACAGGTTTGTTCTACGAGCAGTACTTC
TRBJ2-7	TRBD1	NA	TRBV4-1	CASSQDPGTGSNEQYF	TGCGCCAGCAGCCAAGATCCCGGGACAGGGTCCAACGAGCAGTACTTC
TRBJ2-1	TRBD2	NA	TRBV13	CASRSSGVRPFF	TGTGCCAGCAGATCTAGCGGGGTACGACCGTTCTTC
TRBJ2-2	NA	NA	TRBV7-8	CASSLSVREPNTGELFF	TGTGCCAGCAGCTTATCCGTCCGGGAACCGAACACCGGGGAGCTGTTTTTT
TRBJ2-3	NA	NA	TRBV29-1	CSVEGGSGNTQYF	TGCAGCGTTGAAGGGGGAAGTGGGAATACGCAGTATTTT
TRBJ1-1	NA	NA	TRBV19	CASSIPALGGTEAFF	TGTGCCAGTAGTATACCGGCACTGGGGGGCACTGAAGCTTTCTTT
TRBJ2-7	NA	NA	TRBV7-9	CASSPPVSAGALTYEQYF	TGTGCCAGCAGCCCCCCGGTGAGCGCAGGGGCCCTTACCTACGAGCAGTACTTC
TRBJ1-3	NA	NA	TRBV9	CASSLEGGNTIYF	TGTGCCAGCAGCTTGGAGGGGGGAAACACCATATATTTT
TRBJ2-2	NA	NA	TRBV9	CASSVGTLNTGELFF	TGTGCCAGCAGCGTCGGGACATTGAACACCGGGGAGCTGTTTTTT
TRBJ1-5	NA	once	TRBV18	CASSPEAGVQPQHF	TGTGCCAGCTCACCAGAGGCGGGGGTTCAGCCCCAGCATTTT
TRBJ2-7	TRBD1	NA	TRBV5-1	CASSPRPDRGPYYEQYF	TGCGCCAGCAGCCCACGCCCCGACAGGGGGCCTTACTACGAGCAGTACTTC
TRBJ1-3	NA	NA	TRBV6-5	CASSYLGEGTGNTIYF	TGTGCCAGCAGTTACTTGGGGGAAGGAACTGGAAACACCATATATTTT
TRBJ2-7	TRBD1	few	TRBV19	CASSTDRDYEQYF	TGTGCCAGTAGTACGGACAGGGACTACGAGCAGTACTTC
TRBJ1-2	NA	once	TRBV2	CASSEAAALAGYGYTF	TGTGCCAGCAGTGAAGCAGCGGCACTCGCGGGCTATGGCTACACCTTC
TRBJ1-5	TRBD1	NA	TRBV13	CASSSTGEPNQPQHF	TGTGCCAGCAGCTCGACAGGGGAGCCGAATCAGCCCCAGCATTTT
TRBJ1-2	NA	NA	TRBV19	CASSALQGPGDGYTF	TGTGCCAGTAGTGCGTTACAGGGCCCAGGGGATGGCTACACCTTC
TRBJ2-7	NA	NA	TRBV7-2	CASRPLPESGYEQYF	TGTGCCAGCAGGCCTCTCCCCGAAAGCGGGTACGAGCAGTACTTC
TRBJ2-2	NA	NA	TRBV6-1	CASSPGPYTGELFF	TGTGCCAGCAGTCCGGGACCCTACACCGGGGAGCTGTTTTTT
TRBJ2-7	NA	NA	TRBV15	CATSRDLLVGSYEQYF	TGTGCCACCAGCAGAGATCTCTTAGTGGGCTCCTACGAGCAGTACTTC
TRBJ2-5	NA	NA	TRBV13	CASSPYMEEGTQYF	TGTGCCAGCAGCCCATACATGGAAGAGGGGACCCAGTACTTC
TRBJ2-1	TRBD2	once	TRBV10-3	CAISGLAGNNEQFF	TGTGCCATCAGTGGCTTAGCGGGCAACAATGAGCAGTTCTTC
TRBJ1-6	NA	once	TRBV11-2	CASSLGGSPLHF	TGTGCCAGCAGCCTGGGAGGGTCACCCCTCCACTTT
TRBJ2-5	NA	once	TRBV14	CASSQDRSSETQYF	TGTGCCAGCAGCCAAGATAGGTCGAGCGAGACCCAGTACTTC
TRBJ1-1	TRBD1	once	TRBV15	CATSRDDRGSPEAFF	TGTGCCACCAGCAGAGATGACAGGGGAAGCCCTGAAGCTTTCTTT
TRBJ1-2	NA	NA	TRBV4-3	CASSQAVAAAGYTF	TGCGCCAGCAGCCAAGCGGTCGCAGCCGCTGGCTACACCTTC
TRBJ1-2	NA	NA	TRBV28	CASSPFPGTTLNYGYTF	TGTGCCAGCAGCCCCTTCCCGGGGACAACCCTTAACTATGGCTACACCTTC
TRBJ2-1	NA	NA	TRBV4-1	CASSQGAGGNEQFF	TGCGCCAGCAGCCAAGGGGCCGGGGGCAATGAGCAGTTCTTC
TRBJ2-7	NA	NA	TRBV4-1	CASSQGGQGGEQYF	TGCGCCAGCAGCCAAGGCGGGCAGGGAGGCGAGCAGTACTTC
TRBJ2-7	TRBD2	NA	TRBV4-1	CASSQAGTVGGSEQYF	TGCGCCAGCAGCCAAGCCGGGACGGTGGGGGGGAGCGAGCAGTACTTC
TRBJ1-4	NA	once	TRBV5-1	CASSPDRLNEKLFF	TGCGCCAGCAGCCCCGACAGGCTGAATGAAAAACTGTTTTTT
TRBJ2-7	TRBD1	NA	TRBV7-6	CASSPGQGPYEQYF	TGTGCCAGCAGCCCAGGACAGGGACCTTACGAGCAGTACTTC
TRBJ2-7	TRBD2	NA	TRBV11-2	CASSLAGGPDEQYF	TGTGCCAGCAGCTTAGCGGGAGGTCCAGACGAGCAGTACTTC
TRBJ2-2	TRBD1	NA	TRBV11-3	CASRTQGPAGELFF	TGTGCCAGCAGGACACAGGGGCCGGCCGGGGAGCTGTTTTTT
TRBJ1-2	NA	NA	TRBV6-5	CASSFREEGYGYTF	TGTGCCAGCAGTTTCAGGGAGGAAGGCTATGGCTACACCTTC
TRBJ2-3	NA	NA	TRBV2	CASDGDTQYF	TGTGCCAGCGACGGGGATACGCAGTATTTT
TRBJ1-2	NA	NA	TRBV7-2	CASSLRDGVYGYTF	TGTGCCAGCAGCTTAAGGGACGGAGTCTATGGCTACACCTTC
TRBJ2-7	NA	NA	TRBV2	CASSEWLVYEQYF	TGTGCCAGCAGTGAATGGTTAGTCTACGAGCAGTACTTC
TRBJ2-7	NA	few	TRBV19	CASSITSSYEQYF	TGTGCCAGTAGTATAACCAGTTCCTACGAGCAGTACTTC
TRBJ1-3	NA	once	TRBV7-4	CASSLAGRNSGNTIYF	TGTGCCAGCAGCTTAGCCGGACGGAACTCTGGAAACACCATATATTTT
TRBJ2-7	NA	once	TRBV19	CASSIDRESYEQYF	TGTGCCAGTAGTATCGATCGCGAGTCCTACGAGCAGTACTTC
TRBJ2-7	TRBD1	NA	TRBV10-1	CASSDGTGPYEQYF	TGCGCCAGCAGTGACGGGACAGGGCCCTACGAGCAGTACTTC
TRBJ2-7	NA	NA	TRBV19	CASSAGTFYEQYF	TGTGCCAGTAGCGCCGGGACCTTCTACGAGCAGTACTTC
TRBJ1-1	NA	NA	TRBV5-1	CASSLNPVFEAFF	TGCGCCAGCAGCTTAAATCCCGTCTTTGAAGCTTTCTTT
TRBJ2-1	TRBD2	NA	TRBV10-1	CASSDPPGLAPDEQFF	TGCGCCAGCAGTGACCCGCCGGGACTAGCCCCCGATGAGCAGTTCTTC
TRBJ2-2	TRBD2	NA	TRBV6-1	CASSAAERGTGELFF	TGTGCCAGCAGTGCAGCGGAGCGGGGCACCGGGGAGCTGTTTTTT
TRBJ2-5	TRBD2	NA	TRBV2	CASTPSGLKETQYF	TGTGCCAGCACTCCTAGCGGGCTAAAGGAGACCCAGTACTTC
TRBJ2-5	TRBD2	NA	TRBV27	CASREARDAARETQYF	TGTGCCAGCCGGGAGGCCCGCGACGCAGCGCGGGAGACCCAGTACTTC
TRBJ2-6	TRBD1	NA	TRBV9	CASSAQQGQGGANVLTF	TGTGCCAGCAGCGCCCAACAGGGGCAAGGTGGGGCCAACGTCCTGACTTTC
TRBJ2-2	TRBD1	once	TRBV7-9	CASSGDRGNTGELFF	TGTGCCAGCAGCGGAGACAGGGGGAACACCGGGGAGCTGTTTTTT
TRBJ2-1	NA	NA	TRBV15	CATSTGPPGIHEQFF	TGTGCCACCAGCACAGGACCTCCGGGGATACATGAGCAGTTCTTC
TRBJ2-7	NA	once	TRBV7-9	CASSLDNAYEQYF	TGTGCCAGCAGCTTGGACAATGCCTACGAGCAGTACTTC
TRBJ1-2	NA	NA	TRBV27	CASSWDRDYGYTF	TGTGCCAGCAGCTGGGACCGGGACTATGGCTACACCTTC
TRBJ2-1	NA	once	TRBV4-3	CASSQARNNYNEQFF	TGCGCCAGCAGCCAAGCCCGGAACAATTACAATGAGCAGTTCTTC